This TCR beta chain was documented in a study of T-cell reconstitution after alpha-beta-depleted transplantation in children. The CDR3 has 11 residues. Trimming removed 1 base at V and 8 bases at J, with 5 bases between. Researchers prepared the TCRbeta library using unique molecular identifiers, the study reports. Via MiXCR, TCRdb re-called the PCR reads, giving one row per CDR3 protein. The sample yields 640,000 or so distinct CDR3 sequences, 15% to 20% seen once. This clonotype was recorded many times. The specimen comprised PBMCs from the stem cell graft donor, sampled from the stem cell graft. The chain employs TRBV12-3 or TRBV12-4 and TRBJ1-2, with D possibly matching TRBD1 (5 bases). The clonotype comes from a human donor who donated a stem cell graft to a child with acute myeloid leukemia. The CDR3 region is CASSLGTGYTF. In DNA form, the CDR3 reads TGTGCCAGCAGTTTAGGGACAGGCTACACCTTC.